Presented here are 18 T cell receptor beta chains from one specimen sequenced in a study of blood T cell repertoires in COVID-19. Assay used: immunoSEQ multiplex PCR; TCRdb lists only in-frame clones, some missing. The sample holds some 150,000 clones; about 88% are singletons and the top ten take 2% to 3%. The sequenced sample consisted of peripheral blood. Source of these receptors: a human donor with acute or convalescent COVID-19. The donor label of this sample is uncertain.

This clone appeared a single time. The V and J genes are TRBV29-1 and TRBJ2-2, with 10 bases lining up with TRBD1. Looked up from germline, CDR1 is SQVTM and CDR2 is ANQGSEA. J gave up 4 bases and V 3 bases, and 11 bases lay outside the gene matches. The CDR3 sequence is 17 residues long. The CDR3 nucleotides read TGCAGCGTTGATGTCGGACAGGGGGGAGTCGGCACCGGGGAGCTGTTTTTT. Its translation: CSVDVGQGGVGTGELFF.

In this sample, this clone turned up a few times. The V call is TRBV4-2, the J call TRBJ2-7; perhaps TRBD2 as D (6 bases). This CDR3 has 16 residues. Trimming pared 0 bases from V and 3 bases from J, leaving 15 bases between. CDR1 is LGHNA and CDR2 is YNFKEQ in the germline V gene. CDR3 amino acids: CASSQEEGLVGYEQYF. The CDR3 nucleotides are TGTGCCAGCAGCCAAGAGGAGGGCCTAGTAGGCTACGAGCAGTACTTC.

The chain links TRBV7-8 to TRBJ1-2; possible D gene TRBD1, 6 bases. Germline assignment: CDR1 SGHVS and CDR2 FQNEAQ. The CDR3 has 15 residues. V lost 5 bases to trimming and J lost 4 bases, with 17 bases between them. The CDR3 DNA follows: TGTGCCAGCAGCCCATCAGGCAGGGGCGCCTATGGCTACACCTTC. It yields the protein CASSPSGRGAYGYTF.

As DNA, the CDR3 is TGTGCCAGCATACTAAATACAGGGGGTAGGCAGCCCCAGCATTTT. Translated: CASILNTGGRQPQHF. This chain connects TRBV6-5 to TRBJ1-5, with 8 bases matching TRBD1. Trimming at V came to 7 bases and at J to 7 bases, leaving 12 bases not matched to a gene. Germline lookup yields CDR1 MNHEY and CDR2 SVGAGI. The length of the CDR3 is 15 residues.

This clone was seen only a few times. The chain links TRBV19 to TRBJ1-2; tentative D call: TRBD1 (6 bases). The ends were cut back, 4 bases at V and 5 bases at J, with 20 bases in the middle. The CDR3 has 16 residues. Germline V CDR1 and CDR2: LNHDA, SQIVND (reference sequence). The DNA of the CDR3 is TGTGCCAGTAGTAAAAAGGACAGAGCCTTCCTATATGGCTACACCTTC. This encodes CASSKKDRAFLYGYTF.

This chain connects TRBV5-8 to TRBJ2-1; 7 bases agree with TRBD2. Germline V gives CDR1 SGHTS, CDR2 YDEGEE. V was clipped by 4 bases and J by 4 bases; unmatched bases: 14. The CDR3 loop spans 17 amino acids. The CDR3: CASSQDSPASGYNEQFF. The CDR3 bases are TGTGCCAGCAGCCAGGATAGCCCGGCTAGCGGTTACAATGAGCAGTTCTTC.

The chain couples TRBV12-5 to TRBJ2-1; 11 bases agree with TRBD2. The germline CDR1 and CDR2 sequences are LGHNT and FRNRAP. V gave up 0 bases and J gave up 5 bases; unmatched junction bases: 3. The CDR3 is made up of 16 amino acids. The CDR3 bases are TGTGCTAGTGGTTTGGTACTGGGACTAGCGGACAATGAGCAGTTCTTC. It translates to CASGLVLGLADNEQFF.

About this clone itself: Other DNA variants within this sample encode the same CDR3. The gene calls are TRBV19 and TRBJ1-2; 7 bases are a match to TRBD1. This CDR3 comprises 13 residues. V was pared by 3 bases and J by 6 bases, with 4 bases of the junction left unmatched. The germline CDR1 and CDR2 sequences are LNHDA and SQIVND (reference sequence). CDR3 nucleotides: TGTGCCAGTAGTATGGGTCAGGGGGATGGCTACACCTTC. It codes for CASSMGQGDGYTF.

The CDR3 DNA sequence: TGTGCCAGCAGCCTGACAGGGTTAGCCACTGAAGCTTTCTTT. This translates into CASSLTGLATEAFF. This chain joins TRBV14 and TRBJ1-1; TRBD1 matches 7 bases. Trimming took 4 bases from V and 4 from J; bases not matched to a gene: 6. The CDR3 sequence is 14 residues long. Germline V gene lookup returns CDR1 SGHDN and CDR2 FVKESK.

This clone turned up a few times. The genes are TRBV3-1 (or the pseudogene TRBV3-2) and TRBJ1-1, with 8 positions matching TRBD1. This CDR3 contains 15 residues. The germline V gene encodes CDR1 LGHDT and CDR2 YNNKEL (reference sequence). Trimming at V came to 1 base and at J to 1 base, leaving 2 bases not matched to a gene. The CDR3 DNA reads TGTGCCAGCAGCCAAGCCGGGACAGGGAACACTGAAGCTTTCTTT. It encodes CASSQAGTGNTEAFF.

The V call is TRBV4-3, the J call TRBJ1-1; D may be TRBD1 (5 bases). There are 16 residues in the CDR3. V dropped 2 bases and J dropped 1 base, with 14 bases sitting between them. Germline V CDR1 and CDR2: LGHNA, YSLEER. CDR3 in amino acids: CASSQFKGRWNTEAFF. As DNA, the CDR3 is TGCGCCAGCAGCCAATTTAAGGGGAGGTGGAACACTGAAGCTTTCTTT.

The rearrangement links TRBV28 to TRBJ1-5; no firm D call. The V and J ends lost 4 bases and 7 bases respectively, with 5 bases between them. The V gene's germline CDR1 is MDHEN and CDR2 SYDVKM. The CDR3 totals 11 residues. This chain's CDR3 is CASSYSQPQHF. Written as DNA, the CDR3 is TGTGCCAGCAGTTATTCGCAGCCCCAGCATTTT.

The chain combines TRBV19 with TRBJ1-1; 9 bases are a match to TRBD1. CDR1 is LNHDA, CDR2 SQIVND, per germline (reference sequence). J was trimmed by 1 base and V by 5 bases; bases with no gene match: 11. The CDR3 length is 17 residues. The CDR3 loop reads CASSADRGGFGNTEAFF. CDR3 in DNA: TGTGCCAGTAGTGCGGACAGGGGAGGTTTCGGGAACACTGAAGCTTTCTTT. The full variable domain, rest sourced from reference TRBV19 and TRBJ1-1, is DGGITQSPKYLFRKEGQNVTLSCEQNLNHDAMYWYRQDPGQGLRLIYYSQIVNDFQKGDIAEGYSVSREKKESFPLTVTSAQKNPTAFYLCASSADRGGFGNTEAFFGQGTRLTVV.

The J gene is TRBJ1-3, the V gene TRBV9, with 9 bases that match TRBD1. Per germline, CDR1 SGDLS and CDR2 YYNGEE. This CDR3 spans 15 amino acids. J gave up 4 bases and V 5 bases, and 7 bases lay outside the gene matches. CDR3 in DNA: TGTGCCAGCAGTGAACAGGGGGCTTCAGGAAACACCATATATTTT. Translated: CASSEQGASGNTIYF.

The gene calls are TRBV18 and TRBJ1-1, with 10 bases matching TRBD1. Trimming at V came to 3 bases and at J to 2 bases, leaving 6 bases not matched to a gene. This CDR3 has 16 residues. Germline assignment: CDR1 KGHSH and CDR2 LQKENI. CDR3 in DNA: TGTGCCAGCTCACCGACAGGGGGCGTTGGAAACACTGAAGCTTTCTTT. Its translation: CASSPTGGVGNTEAFF.

V and J are TRBV27 and TRBJ2-7, with TRBD1 matching 9 bases. Germline V gives CDR1 MNHEY, CDR2 SMNVEV (reference sequence). The V gene end was trimmed by 5 bases and the J gene end by 2 bases; junction bases not matched to a gene: 4. The CDR3 has 14 residues. The CDR3 spells CASSPDRGPYEQYF. CDR3 DNA: TGTGCCAGCAGTCCGGACAGGGGTCCCTACGAGCAGTACTTC.

The chain joins TRBV28 to TRBJ1-2, with TRBD1 matching 10 bases. CDR3 size: 13 residues. V lost 5 bases, J lost 8 bases, and 5 bases stayed unmatched. Germline V gives CDR1 MDHEN, CDR2 SYDVKM. This chain's CDR3 is CASSGDRGLGYTF. The DNA for the CDR3 is TGTGCCAGCAGTGGTGACAGGGGGCTCGGCTACACCTTC.

The V and J genes are TRBV19 and TRBJ2-5; maybe TRBD1 (6 bases). Germline V gene data show CDR1 as LNHDA and CDR2 as SQIVND (reference sequence). The CDR3 loop spans 13 amino acids. Trimming left V 6 bases short and J 5 bases short, with 13 bases between. The CDR3 nucleotides read TGTGCCAGTAGGTTTGCAGGGGCCGAGACCCAGTACTTC. Protein sequence: CASRFAGAETQYF.